The rows below give T cell receptor beta chains drawn from one sample of a study of cytomegalovirus exposure and HLA in healthy donors. The table came from immunoSEQ multiplex PCR; TCRdb's copy has only in-frame clones and leaves some out. Among 75,000 or so clones listed, 66% were seen once. Sequencing input: PBMCs. The receptors were gathered from a man aged 35 to 55 in good health and CMV-seropositive. Both conserved end residues are part of each CDR3. The D gene is left open where the match is weak. Size is omitted from some rows. Given values are once, few, many or a class for expanded clones.

NA TRBJ1-3 NA TRBV4-2 TGTGCCAGCAGCCAAGATGCCGGCAGGGCTGGAAACACCATATATTTT CASSQDAGRAGNTIYF
NA TRBJ2-1 NA TRBV11-2 TGTGCCAGCAGCCTAATTCGGGGGGCAGGGCAAAATGAGCAGTTCTTC CASSLIRGAGQNEQFF
TRBD1 TRBJ2-7 NA TRBV7-2 TGTGCCAGCAGTTTCCGGGACAGGGACTACGAGCAGTACTTC CASSFRDRDYEQYF
NA TRBJ2-1 NA TRBV7-9 TGTGCCAGCAGCTCGCCCCGAAGGGGCCAAAAAGACAATGAGCAGTTCTTC CASSSPRRGQKDNEQFF
TRBD2 TRBJ2-5 NA TRBV28 TGTGCCACCCTCCTAGCGGGGCAGGAAGAGACCCAGTACTTC CATLLAGQEETQYF
TRBD1 TRBJ2-1 few TRBV11-3 TGTGCCAGCAGCGGATACAGGGGAGATGCGCAGTTCTTC CASSGYRGDAQFF
NA TRBJ1-6 NA TRBV30 TGTGCCTGCCGGACAGCGTTTAATTCACCCCTCCACTTT CACRTAFNSPLHF
NA TRBJ1-2 NA TRBV27 TGTGCCAGCAGTTTCGGGGGCTATGGCTACACCTTC CASSFGGYGYTF
TRBD1 TRBJ1-2 NA TRBV7-2 TGTGCCAGCAGCACAAGCCAGGGGGCAGGAGGCTACACCTTC CASSTSQGAGGYTF
NA TRBJ1-1 NA TRBV7-9 TGTGCCAGCAGCTTAGGAGTGCGGGGGAACACTGAAGCTTTCTTT CASSLGVRGNTEAFF
NA TRBJ2-7 few TRBV11-3 TGTGCCAGTAGTCAGAAGCGGAGGGCGGCATACGAGCAGTACTTC CASSQKRRAAYEQYF
TRBD2 TRBJ2-7 NA TRBV11-2 TGTGCCAGCAGCTTAGTTGCGGTCCTGGCGGGGGGTACCTTC CASSLVAVLAGGTF
NA TRBJ2-7 NA TRBV7-8 TGTGCCAGCAGCTTAGGTGGACGGACTTGGGAGCAGTACTTC CASSLGGRTWEQYF
NA TRBJ2-7 NA TRBV6-6 TGTGCCAGCAGTAAGGAACAGGGCCCCTACGAGCAGTACTTC CASSKEQGPYEQYF
TRBD1 TRBJ2-5 few TRBV6-5 TGTGCCAGCAGTCACCTAAGGGGGCGAGAGACCCAGTACTTC CASSHLRGRETQYF
NA TRBJ1-1 few TRBV7-2 TGTGCCAGCGGCAGGGGACGGAACACTGAAGCTTTCTTT CASGRGRNTEAFF
TRBD1 TRBJ1-6 once TRBV19 TGTGCCAGTAGTATCCGGGGGGACAGGGGTCCCTATAATTCACCCCTCCACTTT CASSIRGDRGPYNSPLHF
TRBD2 TRBJ2-2 NA TRBV5-4 TGTGCCAGCAGCTCGGGACTAGCGATTACCGGGGAGCTGTTTTTT CASSSGLAITGELFF
NA TRBJ2-7 NA TRBV9 TGTGCCAGCAGCGTAGATCTGGGGGCGAGGGAGCAGTACTTC CASSVDLGAREQYF
NA TRBJ1-4 NA TRBV4-1 TGCGCCAGCCGGGGGGGGCTAGAAAAACTGTTTTTT CASRGGLEKLFF
NA TRBJ2-5 NA TRBV5-6 TGTGCCAGCAGCTTGTATCAGGTCCAAGAGACCCAGTACTTC CASSLYQVQETQYF
TRBD1 TRBJ2-7 NA TRBV6-1 TGTGCCACCTCCGGGACAGGGACCCGATACTACGAGCAGTACTTC CATSGTGTRYYEQYF
NA TRBJ2-1 NA TRBV18 TGTGCCAGCTCACCCCCTCAGCGTAGCTCCTACAATGAGCAGTTCTTC CASSPPQRSSYNEQFF
NA TRBJ1-2 NA TRBV29-1 TGCAGCGTTGAGGGGGGGTCTTCCTATGGCTACACCTTC CSVEGGSSYGYTF
NA TRBJ2-7 once TRBV2 TGTGCCAGCAGTGAGGGGGACACGACCTACGAGCAGTACTTC CASSEGDTTYEQYF
NA TRBJ1-5 few TRBV27 TGTGCCAGCAACCCGGACAGTTTACTTAGCAATCAGCCCCAGCATTTT CASNPDSLLSNQPQHF
TRBD2 TRBJ2-1 NA TRBV5-8 TGTGCCAGCAGCTTAGGGACTAGCGTCTACAATGAGCAGTTCTTC CASSLGTSVYNEQFF
NA TRBJ1-1 NA TRBV9 TGTGCCAGCAGCGCTTACGGGGGGACTGAAGCTTTCTTT CASSAYGGTEAFF
TRBD1 TRBJ2-3 NA TRBV6-1 TGTGCCAGCAGTGAAGCTGACAGGGGCCCAGATACGCAGTATTTT CASSEADRGPDTQYF
NA TRBJ1-5 few TRBV28 TGTGCCATCCAGGGGCTCATGAGGCCCCAGCATTTT CAIQGLMRPQHF
TRBD1 TRBJ2-5 NA TRBV7-7 TGTGCTAGCAACCGGGACAGGGGTCGGCCCCAGTACTTC CASNRDRGRPQYF
TRBD1 TRBJ1-2 NA TRBV28 TGTGCCAGCAGAGTTTACGCCGGGACAGGGTGGGGCTACACCTTC CASRVYAGTGWGYTF
NA TRBJ1-2 NA TRBV28 TGTGCCAGCAGTTTATTAGGGCGGGACTATGGCTACACCTTC CASSLLGRDYGYTF
NA TRBJ2-1 NA TRBV7-3 TGTGCCAGCAGCCCCATGACTAGTGCGGCGTACAATGAGCAGTTCTTC CASSPMTSAAYNEQFF
NA TRBJ2-5 few TRBV10-2 TGCGCCAGCAGTGAACAACAGGCGTCCTCCCAGTACTTC CASSEQQASSQYF
NA TRBJ2-5 once TRBV5-1 TGCGCCAGCAGCGCTACAGGGATTTCCCCTCAAGAGACCCAGTACTTC CASSATGISPQETQYF
TRBD2 TRBJ2-3 NA TRBV5-4 TGTGCCAGCGGCCTCAGACTAGCGGGGGGGAGCACAGATACGCAGTATTTT CASGLRLAGGSTDTQYF
NA TRBJ1-1 NA TRBV5-4 TGTGCCAGCAGCTTTGGTGAGTGGGCAAGGAACACTGAAGCTTTCTTT CASSFGEWARNTEAFF
NA TRBJ2-7 few TRBV25-1 TGTGCCAGCAGTGATACAGGGGGGGGTTCCTACGAGCAGTACTTC CASSDTGGGSYEQYF
TRBD1 TRBJ2-7 NA TRBV18 TGTGCCAGCTCACTCGAGGGGGCGCCCCACGAGCAGTACTTC CASSLEGAPHEQYF
TRBD1 TRBJ2-7 once TRBV27 TGTGCCAGCAGTTCACCGGGACAGCCCTACGAGCAGTACTTC CASSSPGQPYEQYF
NA TRBJ2-7 NA TRBV14 TGTGCCAGCAGCCCTCTTTCGTCCTACGAGCAGTACTTC CASSPLSSYEQYF
NA TRBJ1-1 few TRBV4-1 TGCGCCAGCAGCCAAGAGGGAGTCGGCAACACTGAAGCTTTCTTT CASSQEGVGNTEAFF
TRBD2 TRBJ2-1 NA TRBV6-4 TGTGCCAGCAGTCTCTCTAGCGGGGAGGGAAGTGAGCAGTTCTTC CASSLSSGEGSEQFF
TRBD1 TRBJ2-5 NA TRBV28 TGTGCCAGCAGTACACCGAACGACAGGGTGATTGGGCAAGAGACCCAGTACTTC CASSTPNDRVIGQETQYF
TRBD1 TRBJ2-7 once TRBV11-2 TGTGCCAGCAACCCGACAGGGGGGTACGAGCAGTACTTC CASNPTGGYEQYF